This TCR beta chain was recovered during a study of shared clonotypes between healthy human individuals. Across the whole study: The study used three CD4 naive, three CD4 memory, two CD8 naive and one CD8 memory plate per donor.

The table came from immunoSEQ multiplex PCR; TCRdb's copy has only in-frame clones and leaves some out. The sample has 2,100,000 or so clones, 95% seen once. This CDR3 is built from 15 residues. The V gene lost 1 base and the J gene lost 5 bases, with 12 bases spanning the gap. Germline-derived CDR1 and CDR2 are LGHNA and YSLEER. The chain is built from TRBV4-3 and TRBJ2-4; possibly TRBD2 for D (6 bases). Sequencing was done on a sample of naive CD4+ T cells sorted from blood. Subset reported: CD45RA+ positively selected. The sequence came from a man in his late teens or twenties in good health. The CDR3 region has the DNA TGCGCCAGCAGCCAAGCTGGAGGGTGGGAAAACATTCAGTACTTC. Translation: CASSQAGGWENIQYF.